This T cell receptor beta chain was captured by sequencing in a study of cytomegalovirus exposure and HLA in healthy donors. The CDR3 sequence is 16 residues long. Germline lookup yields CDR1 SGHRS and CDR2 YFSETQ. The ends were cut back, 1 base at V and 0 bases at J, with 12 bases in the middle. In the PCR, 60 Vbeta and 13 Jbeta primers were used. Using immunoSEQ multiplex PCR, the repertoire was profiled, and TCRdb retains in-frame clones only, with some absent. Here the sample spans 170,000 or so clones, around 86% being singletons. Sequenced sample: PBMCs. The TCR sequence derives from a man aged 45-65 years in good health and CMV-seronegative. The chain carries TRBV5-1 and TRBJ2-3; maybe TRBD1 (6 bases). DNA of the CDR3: TGCGCCAGCAGCTTGCAGGACAGCTCTAGCACAGATACGCAGTATTTT. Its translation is CASSLQDSSSTDTQYF.